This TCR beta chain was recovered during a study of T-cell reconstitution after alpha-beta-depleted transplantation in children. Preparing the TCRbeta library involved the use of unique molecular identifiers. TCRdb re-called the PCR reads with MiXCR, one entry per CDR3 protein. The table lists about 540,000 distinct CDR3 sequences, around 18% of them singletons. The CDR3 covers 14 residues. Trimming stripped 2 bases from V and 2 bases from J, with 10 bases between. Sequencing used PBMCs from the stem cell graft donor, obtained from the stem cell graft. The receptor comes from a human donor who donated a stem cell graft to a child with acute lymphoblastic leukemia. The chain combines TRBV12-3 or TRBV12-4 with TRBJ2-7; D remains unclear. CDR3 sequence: CASSLLGSPYEQYF. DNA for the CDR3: TGTGCCAGCAGTTTATTAGGCAGCCCCTACGAGCAGTACTTC.